The sequence of this T cell receptor beta chain was determined in a study of cytomegalovirus exposure and HLA in healthy donors. Study background: HLA-typed donors contributed 65 million to 95 million unique TCRs, which were held in an early data release. Ancestry clustering placed 70% to 90% of around 400 genotyped donors in the Caucasian-associated cluster.

The primer mix had 60 Vbeta and 13 Jbeta primers. In the original workflow: There were 80 million to 95 million unique TCR beta chains by a later count, and approximately 12 million of them were shared. Profiling relied on immunoSEQ multiplex PCR, and the TCRdb table lists in-frame clones only, not all of them. V, J and clone size are taken as reported in that table, and D and trimming were inferred from the DNA itself. This table has approximately 40,000 clones, approximately 82% appearing once. V lost 2 bases and J 1 base, leaving 8 bases between the germline ends. There are 13 residues in the CDR3. From germline, CDR1 is GTSNPN and CDR2 SVGIG (reference sequence). Study-wide findings and caveats: Overall, approximately 150 TCR beta chains were annotated as cytomegalovirus-associated.

In the case of this clone: No antigen is known for it.

The sample comprised PBMCs. The receptor comes from a woman younger than 35 in good health and CMV-seropositive. The gene calls are TRBV30 and TRBJ1-1; perhaps TRBD1 as D (5 bases). In DNA form, the CDR3 reads TGTGCCTGGAGTAGACAGTCGAACACTGAAGCTTTCTTT. Protein: CAWSRQSNTEAFF.